The 16 T cell receptor beta chains presented below share a single source sample, sequenced in a study of blood T cell repertoires in COVID-19. Libraries were prepared by immunoSEQ multiplex PCR; TCRdb keeps only in-frame clonotypes and omits some of them. The table records approximately 160,000 clones, 60% to 85% of them present only once. Specimen: peripheral blood. The receptors here all came from a man aged 60 to 75 with acute or convalescent COVID-19.

V usage is TRBV12-3 or TRBV12-4 and J usage is TRBJ2-1; no clear D. The CDR3 consists of 13 residues. V was shortened by 1 base and J by 4 bases, with 5 bases between the two germline ends. The CDR3 DNA sequence: TGTGCCAGCAGTTTAGGCGAGTACAATGAGCAGTTCTTC. Protein: CASSLGEYNEQFF.

This clone was seen only a few times. The V and J genes are TRBV7-8 and TRBJ2-5; D is undetermined. CDR1 is SGHVS and CDR2 is FQNEAQ in the germline V gene. V lost 5 bases to trimming and J lost 5 bases, with 6 bases between them. This CDR3 comprises 11 residues. The CDR3 region has the DNA TGTGCCAGCAGCCAACAGGAGACCCAGTACTTC. Its translation: CASSQQETQYF.

This clone was counted a few times. The CDR3 here is CASSTQGPEQFF. The CDR3 DNA sequence: TGTGCCAGCAGCACACAGGGACCTGAGCAGTTCTTC. The chain couples TRBV6-5 to TRBJ2-1; possibly TRBD1 for D (6 bases). CDR1 is MNHEY, CDR2 SVGAGI, per germline. Trimming took off 6 bases at V and 9 bases at J, with 12 bases between the two ends. This CDR3 is built from 12 residues.

The chain employs TRBV3-1 (or the pseudogene TRBV3-2) and TRBJ1-2; no reliable D call. Trimming cost V 3 bases and J 0 bases, with 8 bases left between them. Germline CDR1 and CDR2: LGHDT and YNNKEL (reference sequence). The CDR3 spans 14 residues. In DNA form, the CDR3 reads TGTGCCAGCAGCCAGACGGGGTCTAACTATGGCTACACCTTC. The encoded protein is CASSQTGSNYGYTF.

This sequence joins TRBV20-1 and TRBJ1-1, with TRBD1 as a possible D gene (6 bases). Trimming removed 3 bases at V and 7 bases at J, with 12 bases between. This CDR3 comprises 12 residues. The germline V gene encodes CDR1 DFQATT and CDR2 SNEGSKA (reference sequence). The CDR3 protein is CSASQGIIEAFF. The CDR3, as DNA: TGCAGTGCTAGTCAGGGGATTATTGAAGCTTTCTTT.

This clone has just one count. The rearrangement links TRBV30 to TRBJ1-4, with D possibly matching TRBD1 (6 bases). The CDR3 totals 16 residues. Trimming stripped 1 base from V and 3 bases from J, with 15 bases between. Per the germline V gene, CDR1 is GTSNPN and CDR2 is SVGIG (reference sequence). For the CDR3, the DNA is TGTGCCTGGAGTGGTAGCAGGGGCAGACCTAATGAAAAACTGTTTTTT. Amino acids: CAWSGSRGRPNEKLFF.

This rearrangement joins TRBV11-3 to TRBJ2-2, with 9 bases aligning to TRBD1. This CDR3 is built from 16 residues. Germline loops: CDR1 SGHNT, CDR2 YENEEA. Trimming at V came to 7 bases and at J to 7 bases, leaving 13 bases not matched to a gene. The CDR3 reads CASTITGTGFGGELFF. The CDR3, as DNA: TGTGCCAGCACTATAACCGGGACAGGGTTTGGCGGGGAGCTGTTTTTT.

The V and J genes are TRBV7-2 and TRBJ1-5; D might be TRBD1 (5 bases). The CDR3 has 13 amino acids. Germline CDR1 reads SGHTA; CDR2 reads FQGNSA. Trimming pared 3 bases from V and 5 bases from J, leaving 8 bases between. CDR3 loop: CASSFRVDQPQHF. Written as DNA, the CDR3 is TGTGCCAGCAGCTTCAGGGTAGATCAGCCCCAGCATTTT.

The genes are TRBV4-1 and TRBJ1-1; D might be TRBD1 (5 bases). Germline CDR1 and CDR2: MGHRA and YSYEKL. Deletions cut 2 bases from V and 5 bases from J, with 12 bases between. The CDR3 sequence is 14 residues long. CDR3 nucleotide sequence: TGCGCCAGCAGCCAAACCCCCGGGGGAACTGAAGCTTTCTTT. Protein sequence: CASSQTPGGTEAFF.

The V call is TRBV7-2, the J call TRBJ2-7; TRBD1 aligns across 9 bases. This CDR3 is 16 amino acids long. Germline V lookup: CDR1 SGHTA, CDR2 FQGNSA. The V and J ends lost 5 bases and 0 bases, in that order; junction bases with no gene match: 8. In DNA, the CDR3 is TGTGCCAGCAGCCAATCTTCGGGACAGGGCTCCTACGAGCAGTACTTC. Translated, it gives CASSQSSGQGSYEQYF.

The chain carries TRBV13 and TRBJ1-2; D gene unclear. Trimming pared 4 bases from V and 8 bases from J, leaving 17 bases between. This CDR3 region has 14 residues. CDR1 is PRHDT, CDR2 FYEKMQ, per germline (reference sequence). This CDR3 reads CASSSGISSRGYTF. The CDR3 nucleotides are TGTGCCAGCAGCTCTGGTATCTCCTCGCGGGGCTACACCTTC.

The chain employs TRBV7-2 and TRBJ1-2; 7 bases agree with TRBD1. V lost 0 bases and J lost 0; bases outside the gene matches: 4. The CDR3 sequence is 16 residues long. The germline CDR1 and CDR2 sequences are SGHTA and FQGNSA. The CDR3 region is CASSLADRASNYGYTF. As DNA, the CDR3 is TGTGCCAGCAGCTTAGCCGACAGGGCTTCTAACTATGGCTACACCTTC. Filled out from reference TRBV7-2 and TRBJ1-2, the complete variable domain reads GAGVSQSPSNKVTEKGKDVELRCDPISGHTALYWYRQSLGQGLEFLIYFQGNSAPDKSGLPSDRFSAERTGGSVSTLTIQRTQQEDSAVYLCASSLADRASNYGYTFGSGTRLTVV.

The chain combines TRBV19 with TRBJ1-5; weak D call: TRBD1 (5 bases). With 7 bases removed from V and 4 bases from J, the gap between germline ends came to 14 bases. Germline V CDR1 and CDR2: LNHDA, SQIVND (reference sequence). CDR3 length equals 14 residues. DNA for the CDR3: TGTGCCAGTACCCCAATGGGGGGGAATCAGCCCCAGCATTTT. It yields the protein CASTPMGGNQPQHF.

There are many counts of this clone. The chain combines TRBV27 with TRBJ1-2, with TRBD1 identical over 8 bases. V lost 6 bases and J lost 3; bases outside the gene matches: 6. The germline CDR1 and CDR2 sequences are MNHEY and SMNVEV (reference sequence). This CDR3 has 14 residues. CDR3 sequence reads: CASSYRGVDYGYTF. In DNA form, the CDR3 reads TGTGCCAGCAGCTACAGGGGGGTCGACTATGGCTACACCTTC.

The chain links TRBV12-5 to TRBJ2-3; a weak D match, TRBD1 (6 bases). The CDR3 has 15 residues. Germline V gene lookup returns CDR1 LGHNT and CDR2 FRNRAP. Between the trimmed V and J ends, which lost 5 bases and 1 base, there was a span of 13 bases. CDR3 DNA sequence: TGTGCTAGTGGTAAGGGGGACCAAGGCACAGATACGCAGTATTTT. Translation gives CASGKGDQGTDTQYF. Supplemented by reference TRBV12-5 and TRBJ2-3, the full variable domain reads DARVTQTPRHKVTEMGQEVTMRCQPILGHNTVFWYRQTMMQGLELLAYFRNRAPLDDSGMPKDRFSAEMPDATLATLKIQPSEPRDSAVYFCASGKGDQGTDTQYFGPGTRLTVL.

The gene calls are TRBV5-4 and TRBJ2-5, with 9 bases that match TRBD1. The V gene's germline CDR1 is SGHNT and CDR2 YYREEE (reference sequence). This CDR3 has 15 residues. J was trimmed by 4 bases and V by 4 bases; bases with no gene match: 8. The CDR3 DNA follows: TGTGCCAGCAGCATACAGACAGGGGGAGGAGAGACCCAGTACTTC. Translating gives CASSIQTGGGETQYF.